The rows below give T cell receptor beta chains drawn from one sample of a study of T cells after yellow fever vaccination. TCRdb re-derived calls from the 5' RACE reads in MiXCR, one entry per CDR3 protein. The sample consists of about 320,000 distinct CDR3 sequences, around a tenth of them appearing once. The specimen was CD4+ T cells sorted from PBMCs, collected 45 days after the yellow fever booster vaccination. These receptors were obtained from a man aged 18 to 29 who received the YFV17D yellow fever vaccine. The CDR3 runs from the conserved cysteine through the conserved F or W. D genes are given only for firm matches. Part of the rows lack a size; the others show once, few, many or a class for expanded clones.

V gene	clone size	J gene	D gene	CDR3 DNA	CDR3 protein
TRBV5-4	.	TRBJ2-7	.	TGTGCCAGCAGCAGGGGGGACGGCTACGAGCAGTACTTC	CASSRGDGYEQYF
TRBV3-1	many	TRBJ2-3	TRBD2	TGTGCCAGCAGCCACCGGACTAGCGGGGAGTATTTT	CASSHRTSGEYF
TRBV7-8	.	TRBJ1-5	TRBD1	TGTGCCAGCAGCGCCGGACAGGGGGCTAATCAGCCCCAGCATTTT	CASSAGQGANQPQHF
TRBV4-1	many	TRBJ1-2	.	TGCGCCAGCAGCCAAGACCCCGCGCCGGACTATGGCTACACCTTC	CASSQDPAPDYGYTF
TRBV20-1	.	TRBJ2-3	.	TGCAGTGCTAGAGAAATCCCAGGTGATACGCAGTATTTT	CSAREIPGDTQYF
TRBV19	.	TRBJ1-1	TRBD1	TGTGCCACCTCCGGACAGGTCTTTGAAGCTTTCTTT	CATSGQVFEAFF
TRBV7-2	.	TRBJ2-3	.	TGTGCCAGCAGCTTACCAGTATCGGGCACAGATACGCAGTATTTT	CASSLPVSGTDTQYF
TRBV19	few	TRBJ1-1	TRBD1	TGTGCCAGTAGTCCAGACAGGGGGCGTCACACTGAAGCTTTCTTT	CASSPDRGRHTEAFF
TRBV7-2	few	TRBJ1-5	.	TGTGCCAGCAGCCCACACAGGGCGGGCGGTCAGCCCCAGCATTTT	CASSPHRAGGQPQHF
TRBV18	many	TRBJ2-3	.	TGTGCCAGCTCACCAGATTCGCGCACAGATACGCAGTATTTT	CASSPDSRTDTQYF
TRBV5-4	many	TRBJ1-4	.	TGTGCCAGCAGCTTGGACAACCTCGGCGGGGAAAAACTGTTTTTT	CASSLDNLGGEKLFF
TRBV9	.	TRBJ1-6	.	TGTGCCAGCAGCGCGGCAGGGGTAGTGTCACCCCTCCACTTT	CASSAAGVVSPLHF
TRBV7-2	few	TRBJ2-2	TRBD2	TGTGCCAGCAGCTTAGATTCCGGGGGGGACACCGGGGAGCTGTTTTTT	CASSLDSGGDTGELFF
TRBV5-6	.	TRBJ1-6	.	TGTGCCAGCAGCTTGAAGGCTTTAGTTTCACCCCTCCACTTT	CASSLKALVSPLHF
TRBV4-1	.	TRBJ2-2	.	TGCGCCAGCAGCCAAGATGAGGGCCGCACCGGGGAGCTGTTTTTT	CASSQDEGRTGELFF
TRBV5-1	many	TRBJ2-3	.	TGCGCCAGCAGCCCCGGCGATGGGGCCCTCACAGATACGCAGTATTTT	CASSPGDGALTDTQYF
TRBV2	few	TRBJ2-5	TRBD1	TGTGCCAGCAGACACCGGGACAGAAAAGAGACCCAGTACTTC	CASRHRDRKETQYF
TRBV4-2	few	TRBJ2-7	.	TGTGCCAGCAGCCACCCCCGCGGGACAGCGACCTCCTACGAGCAGTACTTC	CASSHPRGTATSYEQYF